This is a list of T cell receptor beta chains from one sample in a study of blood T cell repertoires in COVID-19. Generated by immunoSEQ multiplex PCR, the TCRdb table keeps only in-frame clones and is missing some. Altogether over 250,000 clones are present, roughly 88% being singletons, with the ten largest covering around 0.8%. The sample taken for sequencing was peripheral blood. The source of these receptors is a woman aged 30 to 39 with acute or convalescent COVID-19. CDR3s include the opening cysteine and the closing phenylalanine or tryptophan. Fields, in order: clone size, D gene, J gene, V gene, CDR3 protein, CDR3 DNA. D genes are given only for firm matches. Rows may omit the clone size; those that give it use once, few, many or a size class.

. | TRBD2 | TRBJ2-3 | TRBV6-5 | CASTRASGSTDTQYF | TGTGCCAGCACCCGGGCTAGCGGAAGCACAGATACGCAGTATTTT
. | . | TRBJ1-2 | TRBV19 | CASSPPQRNYGYTF | TGTGCCAGTAGTCCCCCACAGAGAAACTATGGCTACACCTTC
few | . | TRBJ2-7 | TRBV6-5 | CASSFDTRTFEQYF | TGTGCCAGCAGTTTCGATACTCGGACTTTCGAGCAGTACTTC
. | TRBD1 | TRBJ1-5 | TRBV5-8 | CASSLEGASNQPQHF | TGTGCCAGCAGCTTGGAGGGGGCGAGTAATCAGCCCCAGCATTTT
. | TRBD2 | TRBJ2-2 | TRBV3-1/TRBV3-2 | CASSQLLAGTGELFF | TGTGCCAGCAGCCAATTGCTAGCGGGTACCGGGGAGCTGTTTTTT
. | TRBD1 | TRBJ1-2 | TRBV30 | CAWVTGVGGYTF | TGTGCCTGGGTGACAGGGGTCGGAGGCTACACCTTC
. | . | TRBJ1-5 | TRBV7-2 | CASSPRSSVNSNQPQHF | TGTGCCAGCAGCCCACGTAGCTCGGTAAATAGCAATCAGCCCCAGCATTTT
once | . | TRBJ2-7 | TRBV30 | CAWSVPGGTYEQYF | TGTGCCTGGAGTGTACCTGGAGGAACCTACGAGCAGTACTTC
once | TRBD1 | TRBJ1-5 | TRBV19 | CASSVQGEGQPQHF | TGTGCCAGTAGTGTACAGGGGGAAGGTCAGCCCCAGCATTTT
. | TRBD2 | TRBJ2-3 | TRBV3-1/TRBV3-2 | CASSSGTSGTDTQYF | TGTGCCAGCAGCTCCGGGACTAGCGGCACAGATACGCAGTATTTT
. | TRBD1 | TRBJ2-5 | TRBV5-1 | CASSLLGQYQETQYF | TGCGCCAGCAGCTTACTGGGACAGTACCAAGAGACCCAGTACTTC